This T cell receptor (beta chain) was found in a study of blood T cell repertoires in COVID-19. The V gene's germline CDR1 is LGHNT and CDR2 FRNRAP. The CDR3 extends over 14 amino acids. Trimming removed 5 bases from V and 2 bases from J; junction bases left unmatched: 5. In the original analysis: Using reference gene primer amplification, nucleated cell counts were estimated. Measured with immunoSEQ multiplex PCR; TCRdb has only the in-frame clones, and not every one. V, J and clone size reflect that table, while D and trimming were determined from the DNA. The sample lists more than 150,000 clones, roughly four fifths occurring once.

The TCR sequence derives from an elderly woman with COVID-19, enrolled during active disease. This chain joins TRBV12-5 and TRBJ2-5; 7 bases are shared with TRBD1. Sequencing input: peripheral blood. CDR3 sequence: CASGPGQVQETQYF. The CDR3 DNA sequence: TGTGCTAGTGGTCCCGGACAGGTACAAGAGACCCAGTACTTC. Drawing the rest from reference TRBV12-5 and TRBJ2-5, the complete variable domain is DARVTQTPRHKVTEMGQEVTMRCQPILGHNTVFWYRQTMMQGLELLAYFRNRAPLDDSGMPKDRFSAEMPDATLATLKIQPSEPRDSAVYFCASGPGQVQETQYFGPGTRLLVL.